The present T cell receptor beta chain was sequenced within a study of identifying expanded T cells in peripheral blood. This CDR3 region has 15 residues. Germline V gene data show CDR1 as SQVTM and CDR2 as ANQGSEA. Trimming pared 4 bases from V and 4 bases from J, leaving 19 bases between. TCRdb keeps only in-frame clones here, not all; method: immunoSEQ multiplex PCR. The sample has 45,000 to 75,000 clones, about 80% seen once; the top ten hold approximately 17%. This TCR derives from a person aged 18 to 75 in good health. V gene TRBV29-1 combines with J gene TRBJ1-2; D not resolved. The sequenced material came from blood. CDR3 nucleotide sequence: TGCAGCGTTGGGGTCGGCGGGGTCGGTGGCTATGGCTACACCTTC. This gives the protein CSVGVGGVGGYGYTF.